The 12 T cell receptor beta chains reported below all come from one sample, sequenced in a study of cytomegalovirus exposure and HLA in healthy donors. Using immunoSEQ multiplex PCR, the repertoire was profiled, and TCRdb retains in-frame clones only, with some absent. The table lists over 100,000 clones, approximately 89% of them singletons. The sequenced sample was PBMCs. Receptors were obtained from a woman in her late teens or twenties in good health and CMV-seronegative.

This chain links TRBV6-5 with TRBJ1-1; the D is unclear. The CDR3 loop spans 14 amino acids. V was trimmed by 3 bases and J by 2 bases, leaving 10 bases between them. CDR1 MNHEY and CDR2 SVGAGI come from the germline V gene. The CDR3 region has the DNA TGTGCCAGCAGTTATAGCCGGGGAAACACTGAAGCTTTCTTT. This encodes CASSYSRGNTEAFF.

The chain couples TRBV7-3 to TRBJ1-1, with a tentative D call TRBD1 (5 bases). The V end lost 3 bases, the J end lost 1 base, and 9 bases lay between the germline ends. Germline values: CDR1 SGHTA, CDR2 FQGTGA. CDR3 size: 14 residues. In DNA, the CDR3 is TGTGCCAGCAGCTTGGGGCCACAGAACACTGAAGCTTTCTTT. It codes for CASSLGPQNTEAFF.

The chain employs TRBV27 and TRBJ2-3; 7 nucleotides line up with TRBD2. CDR1 and CDR2 from the germline V gene are MNHEY and SMNVEV (reference sequence). The CDR3 loop spans 15 amino acids. The ends lost 1 base at V and 4 bases at J; junction bases unmatched: 5. The chain's CDR3 is CASSLLTGGADTQYF. The CDR3 DNA sequence: TGTGCCAGCAGTTTATTAACGGGGGGAGCAGATACGCAGTATTTT.

V is TRBV19 and J is TRBJ2-3, with 8 positions matching TRBD1. The CDR3 sequence is 14 residues long. Unmatched junction bases numbered 6, after V lost 5 bases and J lost 5 bases. CDR1 and CDR2 (germline): LNHDA, SQIVND (reference sequence). The CDR3 DNA reads as TGTGCCAGTAGTCTTCAGGGGGCTGTAGATACGCAGTATTTT. Encoded protein: CASSLQGAVDTQYF.

The rearrangement links TRBV13 to TRBJ1-4; 7 positions agree with TRBD1. The CDR3 loop spans 15 amino acids. Unmatched junction bases numbered 6, after V lost 2 bases and J lost 6 bases. Germline V gene lookup returns CDR1 PRHDT and CDR2 FYEKMQ (reference sequence). CDR3 residues: CASSLRDRVDEKLFF. The CDR3 bases are TGTGCCAGCAGCTTACGAGACAGGGTAGATGAAAAACTGTTTTTT.

This chain links TRBV7-9 with TRBJ1-6; 8 positions agree with TRBD1. CDR1 and CDR2 (germline): SEHNR, FQNEAQ (reference sequence). The V segment lost 5 bases and the J segment 2 bases; nucleotides outside the gene matches: 2. This CDR3 spans 15 amino acids. The CDR3 here is CASSPGQAYNSPLHF. The CDR3 DNA reads TGTGCCAGCAGCCCGGGACAGGCCTATAATTCACCCCTCCACTTT.

The chain employs TRBV10-2 and TRBJ2-7; weak D call: TRBD2 (5 bases). With 4 bases removed from V and 0 bases from J, the gap between germline ends came to 10 bases. The CDR3 contains 14 residues. Germline values: CDR1 WSHSY, CDR2 SAAADI. Here the CDR3 DNA reads TGCGCCAGCAGTGGGACGGGGAGCTCCTACGAGCAGTACTTC. Its translation is CASSGTGSSYEQYF.

The chain joins TRBV7-8 to TRBJ2-7, with 8 nucleotides matching TRBD1. CDR3 length equals 13 residues. After removal of 3 bases from V and 5 bases from J, the junction contained 3 bases not matched to a gene. Germline CDR1 SGHVS, CDR2 FQNEAQ. In nucleotides, the CDR3 is TGTGCCAGCAGCTTGAGACAGGGGAACGAGCAGTACTTC. This translates into CASSLRQGNEQYF.

The chain couples TRBV7-9 to TRBJ2-7; TRBD2 might be the D (6 bases). The CDR3 is made up of 16 amino acids. CDR1 is SEHNR, CDR2 FQNEAQ, per germline (reference sequence). V lost 4 bases and J 1 base, leaving 17 bases between the germline ends. The CDR3 reads CASSSQAPLASYEQYF. CDR3 bases: TGTGCCAGCAGCTCGCAAGCCCCTCTAGCGTCCTACGAGCAGTACTTC.

The V call is TRBV19, the J call TRBJ2-6; the match to TRBD1 covers 9 bases. Germline CDR1 and CDR2: LNHDA and SQIVND (reference sequence). The CDR3 runs to 17 residues. The J segment lost 3 bases and the V segment lost 7 bases, leaving 10 bases of the junction unmatched. CDR3 residues: CASTDSGTGFGANVLTF. CDR3 DNA sequence: TGTGCCAGTACAGACTCTGGGACAGGGTTTGGGGCCAACGTCCTGACTTTC. The entire variable domain, with the rest obtained from reference TRBV19 and TRBJ2-6, is as follows: DGGITQSPKYLFRKEGQNVTLSCEQNLNHDAMYWYRQDPGQGLRLIYYSQIVNDFQKGDIAEGYSVSREKKESFPLTVTSAQKNPTAFYLCASTDSGTGFGANVLTFGAGSRLTVL.

V usage is TRBV28 and J usage is TRBJ1-2; unclear D gene. The germline V and J ends were trimmed by 8 bases and 4 bases, with 17 bases remaining between them. Germline V gene lookup returns CDR1 MDHEN and CDR2 SYDVKM. This CDR3 has 14 amino acids. In nucleotides, the CDR3 is TGTGCCAGCCTCTCCAACCGGGAGATCTATGGCTACACCTTC. Encoded protein: CASLSNREIYGYTF.

The chain joins TRBV27 to TRBJ2-1; no definite D call. This CDR3 is built from 15 residues. Per the germline V gene, CDR1 is MNHEY and CDR2 is SMNVEV (reference sequence). V lost 5 bases and J lost 0, with 11 bases in between. CDR3 DNA sequence: TGTGCCAGCAGTCTCTACTCAAGCTCCTACAATGAGCAGTTCTTC. Its translation: CASSLYSSSYNEQFF.